This entry is about one T cell receptor (beta chain). This receptor's antigen is unknown. Base qualities are not recorded, but no much larger clone differs from it by a single base. These data originate in a study of cytomegalovirus exposure and HLA in healthy donors (dated by TCRdb to 2016 to 2017). For the wider study: An earlier analysis of 587 of the donors reported 276 Gb of sequence data and 120 million or so unique TCR beta sequences from about 200 million T cells. A later genetic analysis used genome-wide SNP genotypes for about 60% of the roughly 670 donors, treating that subset as a discovery cohort. The study profiled the T cell repertoires of 666 subjects by immunosequencing and related them to cytomegalovirus serostatus. The genetic ancestry cluster associated with self-reported Caucasian donors included 80% to 90% of the roughly 410 genotyped donors. Besides the first cohort of some 670 subjects, a separate validation cohort made up of around 120 different subjects was used. To study patterns of TCR occurrence, a later analysis re-analyzed previously published TCR beta repertoires from under 750 donors and added high-resolution HLA genotyping. To decide whether each TCR beta V gene segment behaved as functional or pseudogenic, an earlier analysis of some 600 of the donors relied on high-throughput TCR beta sequencing. Donor age, sex, ethnicity and CMV serostatus were collected together with the repertoire data. Rather than drawing on any new phenotypic data, the later analysis identified candidate immune exposures from TCR beta sequences and the way those sequences occurred across donors. To predict cytomegalovirus infection status, the study brought together high-throughput TCR immunosequencing, statistical association of individual TCRs with disease status, and machine learning. Roughly 5 DR-DQ haplotypes were handled as single units for association and clustering, since linkage in the cohort was strong. Among about 410 genotyped donors of the cohort, an average of roughly 230,000 unique TCR beta nucleotide sequences was sequenced per donor, of which about 18% were non-productive. An early release that covered roughly 600 HLA-typed donors contained approximately 300 gigabases of sequencing data and approximately 85 million unique TCR sequences. The aim of the study was to test whether cataloging public T cell receptors could identify signatures of past pathogen exposure. Both class I and class II loci were covered by HLA typing, at four-digit resolution. Typing coverage differed by locus: A, B, C, DRB1 and DQB1 were typed in roughly 629-640 donors, DQA1 in approximately 520, DPA1 in nearly 610, and DPB1 in about 450. Every discovery cohort repertoire had been produced on one sequencing platform.

In total, just over 650 healthy bone marrow donors made up the cohort. At the time of sampling, every cohort member was nominally healthy, though immune exposures that went unrecorded were likely present. The donor tested CMV seropositive, placing the donor among the approximately 310 seropositive members of the cohort. A peripheral blood sample was collected from each donor, and TCR beta sequencing was performed on peripheral blood mononuclear cells. Genomic DNA extraction from the blood cell samples was performed with the Qiagen DNeasy Blood Extraction Kit. On the study overall, not on this receptor specifically: The earlier analysis of fewer than 750 of the donors excluded some 15 rarely observed V segments, including chromosome 9 orphons, because counts were too low. According to a later analysis, TCR association rates differed among HLA loci, with DRB1 alleles showing the most associated TCRs and HLA-C alleles showing the fewest. A group of highly shared sequence variants was considered likely to be a technical artifact of the sequencing pipeline. CMV serostatus was the only immune exposure information available for the cohort. Across donors, most TCR sequences were observed very rarely, whereas some public TCRs were present in many individuals. Roughly uniform sequencing depth across donors was assumed in presence/absence analyses, although this assumption may not hold. In vitro tests confirmed that three of the cytomegalovirus-associated TCR beta chains recognize cytomegalovirus antigens. According to a later genetic analysis, donors in an Asian-associated ancestry cluster had fewer N-insertions in productive TCRs than the roughly 700-donor mean. V-gene and J-gene trimming of TCR beta chains was associated with a missense DCLRE1C variant in a later genetic analysis, and the association was replicated in an independent cohort. The classifier was reported to diagnose cytomegalovirus status with high specificity and sensitivity in both the original and validation cohorts. Broadly in line with IMGT annotations, most TCR beta V segments showed up in productive rearrangements about 87% or about 30% of the time in an earlier analysis of approximately 600 of the donors. A total of 164 TCR beta chains were listed by the study as associated with cytomegalovirus. Because HLA typing was missing for some donors at each locus, association tests included only the typed subset. Compared with equally common non-associated chains, HLA-associated TCR beta chains in a later analysis were more clonally expanded and had lower generation probabilities. When HLA alleles, especially DR and DQ, strongly co-occurred, attributing TCR associations to individual alleles was difficult. According to the authors, the approach could potentially be generalized to other disease states and immunological phenotypes. The cohort was sequenced for TCR beta chains only, and without alpha or paired-chain data the features that could be detected were limited. Because the 87-base-pair reads could not distinguish some IMGT-functional V segments, including TRBV6-2 and TRBV6-3, those segments were excluded. According to a later analysis, parvovirus B19, influenza, CMV and Epstein-Barr virus appeared linked to several top co-occurrence clusters. A further reported finding was that TCR beta sequences accurately predicted the HLA-A and HLA-B alleles for most subjects in the first cohort. Specific HLA alleles were associated with roughly 16,000 TCR beta sequences at a false discovery rate of 0.05 in a later analysis. Linkage disequilibrium might explain the correlated functional status among segregating V segments, but an unknown experimental factor could not be ruled out. In a later analysis, most CMV-associated TCR beta chains were found to appear HLA-restricted, with HLA associations seemingly driven largely by CMV exposure.

The CDR3 numbers 16 residues from cysteine through phenylalanine. Only the CDR3 DNA stays, 48 bases, in frame from base 1. V has 2 bases trimmed and J has 4 bases trimmed; junction bases matching no gene number 7. CDR1 and CDR2, per the germline V gene, are LGHNA and YNFKEQ. To prepare the library, the immunoSEQ multiplex PCR assay was applied. For the multiplex PCR, a mixture combining 60 forward primers for TCR Vbeta segments and 13 reverse primers for TCR Jbeta segments was used. The CDR3 region of rearranged TCR beta genes was amplified from genomic DNA by a multiplex PCR assay. The Illumina HiSeq System was used to sequence the amplified TCR beta libraries as 87-base-pair reads. Per the source publication's procedure: A later analysis tallied 75 million to 85 million unique TCR beta chains across the 666 repertoires, and some 10 million of those chains were shared by two or more donors. A nearest-neighbor algorithm error-corrected the raw reads and collapsed the reads into unique sequences, merging closely related sequences to remove PCR and sequencing errors. V, D and J gene segments were assigned by aligning CDR3 sequences to IMGT reference sequences. For a sequence to be retained, at least a six-nucleotide match to both a V gene segment and a J gene segment was required. Rearrangements were classified as productive when the CDR3 lacked stop codons and remained in frame with V and J, and all other rearrangements were classified as non-productive. CDR3 was defined according to IMGT convention as the region running from the second conserved V-encoded cysteine to the conserved J-encoded phenylalanine. The earlier analysis of roughly 590 of the donors excluded sequences that lacked an unambiguous match to a single V gene segment. In an earlier analysis of 587 of the donors, V segments were called functional above 56.7% productive rearrangements and were called segregating when the between-donor standard deviation exceeded 5%. A statistical classification framework was built to diagnose cytomegalovirus status from the catalog of TCR beta chain sequences. In a later analysis, TCR nucleotide sequences were compared against IMGT/GENE-DB human TR gene sequences so that V and J genes could be assigned. In a later analysis, CDR3 sequences and most-parsimonious VDJ recombination scenarios were assigned using the TCRdist pipeline. In a later analysis, every TCR beta chain was defined by the combination of its CDR3 amino acid sequence and its V-gene family, and reads without a unique V-gene family were dropped. In a later analysis, several hundred highly shared, low-generation-probability nucleotide sequences were removed to address suspected cross-contamination and a sequencing artifact. In a later analysis, a clonal expansion index for each public chain was calculated from normalized within-repertoire ranks of inferred template counts. Generation probabilities in a later analysis came from a VDJ recombination model fitted to out-of-frame rearrangements, and those results were checked against IGoR. In a later analysis, TCR-TCR, TCR-HLA and TCR-CMV co-occurrence was scored with hypergeometric tests, and a repertoire-size bias correction was applied to TCR pairs. False discovery rates were estimated in a later analysis by permuting HLA or CMV assignments 20 times. A later analysis grouped co-occurring TCRs with DBSCAN, adding TCRdist sequence similarity when clustering within HLA-allele-positive subsets. For co-occurrence clustering, repertoires with fewer than 30,000 or more than 120,000 public chains were excluded, along with 4 to 6 repertoires with anomalous nucleotide sharing. This is the immuneACCESS table as TCRdb keeps it, with only in-frame sequences that have V and J called. A part of the clones is gone; compared with another copy, unresolved V genes explain less than half, and the rest is unexplained. The V and J calls and clone size were taken over from that table, and D and trimming were inferred from the DNA. The sample yields over 150,000 clones; roughly three quarters were counted once. Of the sample, 7% to 9% falls within the top ten clones.

The TCR sequence derives from a male donor in good health and CMV-seropositive. Sequencing used PBMCs. The rearranged segments are TRBV4-2 and TRBJ1-5; a stretch of 8 junction bases matches TRBD1. The CDR3: CASSQFDRGNNQPQHF. The sequenced DNA is TGTGCCAGCAGCCAATTCGACAGGGGAAATAATCAGCCCCAGCATTTT.